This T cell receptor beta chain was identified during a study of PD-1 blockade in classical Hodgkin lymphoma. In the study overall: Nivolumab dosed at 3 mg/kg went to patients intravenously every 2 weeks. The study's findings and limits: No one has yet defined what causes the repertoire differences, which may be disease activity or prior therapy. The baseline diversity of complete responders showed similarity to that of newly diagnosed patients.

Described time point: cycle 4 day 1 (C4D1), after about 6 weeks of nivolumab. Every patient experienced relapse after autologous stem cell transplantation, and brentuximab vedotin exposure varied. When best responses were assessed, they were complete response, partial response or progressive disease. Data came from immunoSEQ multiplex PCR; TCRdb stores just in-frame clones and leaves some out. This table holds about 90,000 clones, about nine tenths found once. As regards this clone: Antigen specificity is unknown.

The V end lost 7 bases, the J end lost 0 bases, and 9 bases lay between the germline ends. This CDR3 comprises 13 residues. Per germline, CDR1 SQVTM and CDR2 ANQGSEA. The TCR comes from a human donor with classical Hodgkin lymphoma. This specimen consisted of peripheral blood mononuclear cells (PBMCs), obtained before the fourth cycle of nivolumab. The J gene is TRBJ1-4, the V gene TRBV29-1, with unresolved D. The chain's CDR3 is CSARVSTNEKLFF. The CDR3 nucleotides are TGCAGCGCCCGGGTGTCAACTAATGAAAAACTGTTTTTT. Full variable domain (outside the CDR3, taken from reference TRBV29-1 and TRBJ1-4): SAVISQKPSRDICQRGTSLTIQCQVDSQVTMMFWYRQQPGQSLTLIATANQGSEATYESGFVIDKFPISRPNLTFSTLTVSNMSPEDSSIYLCSARVSTNEKLFFGSGTQLSVL.